These 9 T cell receptor beta chains were sequenced from one sample in a study of blood T cell repertoires in COVID-19. Here immunoSEQ multiplex PCR was the method, and the copy in TCRdb shows in-frame clones only, minus some. Of 100,000 to 150,000 clones listed, around 81% are singletons. Sequencing used peripheral blood. These receptors all stem from a man in his 60s with acute or convalescent COVID-19.

The rearrangement joins TRBV5-4 to TRBJ2-2; D unclear. Germline CDR1 is SGHNT and CDR2 is YYREEE (reference sequence). V was pared by 3 bases and J by 0 bases, with 12 bases between. CDR3 length: 16 residues. The CDR3 sequence: CASSSNRYSNTGELFF. The CDR3, as DNA: TGTGCCAGCAGCTCAAATCGGTATTCGAACACCGGGGAGCTGTTTTTT.

This clone was detected a few times. The DNA for the CDR3 is TGTGCCAGCAGTCCCCGACAGGGGTCTTACTATGGCTACACCTTC. Encoded protein: CASSPRQGSYYGYTF. The chain uses TRBV6-5 and TRBJ1-2, with TRBD1 matching 8 bases. Germline V CDR1 and CDR2: MNHEY, SVGAGI. The junction had 8 bases not matched to a gene; V was cut back by 5 bases and J by 3 bases. This CDR3 is built from 15 residues.

The J gene is TRBJ1-2, the V gene TRBV3-1 (or the pseudogene TRBV3-2); 7 positions agree with TRBD1. Germline lookup yields CDR1 LGHDT and CDR2 YNNKEL (reference sequence). CDR3 size: 16 residues. V gave up 4 bases and J gave up 7 bases; unmatched junction bases: 15. The CDR3, as DNA: TGTGCCAGCAGCCTTGGATGGGACAGCGCTTTGGGTGGCTACACCTTC. Translated: CASSLGWDSALGGYTF.

The genes are TRBV19 and TRBJ1-5; 7 nucleotides agree with TRBD1. V lost 7 bases to trimming and J lost 3 bases; unmatched junction nucleotides: 6. Germline V gene lookup returns CDR1 LNHDA and CDR2 SQIVND (reference sequence). This CDR3 has 14 residues. In nucleotides, the CDR3 is TGTGCCAGTACCCAGGGACAGTTCAATCAGCCCCAGCATTTT. Protein: CASTQGQFNQPQHF.

The CDR3 reads CASSGTGRGSTEAFF. The CDR3 coding sequence is TGTGCCAGCAGTGGGACCGGCAGGGGGAGTACTGAAGCTTTCTTT. The gene calls are TRBV28 and TRBJ1-1; 7 nucleotides match TRBD1. CDR3 size: 15 residues. CDR1 is MDHEN and CDR2 is SYDVKM in the germline V gene. The V gene end was trimmed by 5 bases and the J gene end by 5 bases; junction bases not matched to a gene: 11.

The chain uses TRBV18 and TRBJ1-2; a possible D gene is TRBD1 (6 bases). The CDR3 consists of 14 residues. Trimming took off 6 bases at V and 0 bases at J, with 11 bases between the two ends. The germline V gene encodes CDR1 KGHSH and CDR2 LQKENI. CDR3 sequence reads: CASSDRSTNYGYTF. For the CDR3, the DNA is TGTGCCAGCTCCGACAGGAGTACTAACTATGGCTACACCTTC.

This sequence joins TRBV5-1 and TRBJ1-5; 10 bases agree with TRBD1. Germline values: CDR1 SGHRS, CDR2 YFSETQ. The V and J ends lost 4 bases and 6 bases, in that order; junction bases with no gene match: 4. The CDR3 consists of 14 residues. The CDR3 DNA is TGCGCCAGCAGCCCGACAGGGGGCGTTCAGCCCCAGCATTTT. Residues: CASSPTGGVQPQHF.

V usage is TRBV5-1 and J usage is TRBJ1-4; D is unclear. This CDR3 has 16 residues. The germline gives CDR1 SGHRS, CDR2 YFSETQ. The V and J ends lost 2 bases and 3 bases respectively, with 14 bases between them. The CDR3 protein is CASSLGPGGSNEKLFF. The CDR3, as DNA: TGCGCCAGCAGCTTAGGTCCAGGAGGGTCTAATGAAAAACTGTTTTTT.

This chain links TRBV19 with TRBJ2-7, with TRBD2 identical over 9 bases. The trim removed 9 bases at V and 3 bases at J, leaving 9 bases unmatched. The CDR3 loop spans 14 amino acids. Per the germline V gene, CDR1 is LNHDA and CDR2 is SQIVND (reference sequence). The DNA of the CDR3 is TGTGCCAGCAAGACTAGCGGAGGCAACTACGAGCAGTACTTC. Encoded protein: CASKTSGGNYEQYF.